This is a list of T cell receptor beta chains from one sample in a study of shared clonotypes between healthy human individuals. Profiled with immunoSEQ multiplex PCR; TCRdb holds only in-frame clones, not every one. The sample holds 2 million to 2.5 million clones, roughly 96% seen once. The sample comprised naive CD4+ T cells sorted from blood. Every receptor here comes from a young man in good health. CDR3s include the opening cysteine and the closing phenylalanine or tryptophan. Each record gives: CDR3 DNA, CDR3 protein, J gene, V gene, clone size, D gene. D genes are given only for firm matches. Clone size, where shown, is once, few, many, or a class for clones that have expanded.

CDR3 DNA: TGTGCCAGCAGGGTTGGGACAACCATGAACACTGAAGCTTTCTTT
CDR3 protein: CASRVGTTMNTEAFF
J gene: TRBJ1-1
V gene: TRBV5-8
clone size: NA
D gene: NA

CDR3 DNA: TGTGCCAGCAGCCGGGGACTAGCGGGAGGAGGAGAGCAGTACTTC
CDR3 protein: CASSRGLAGGGEQYF
J gene: TRBJ2-7
V gene: TRBV7-2
clone size: NA
D gene: TRBD2

CDR3 DNA: TGTGCCAGCAGTTTCCTAGACAGGAGCTATGGCTACACCTTC
CDR3 protein: CASSFLDRSYGYTF
J gene: TRBJ1-2
V gene: TRBV27
clone size: NA
D gene: NA

CDR3 DNA: TGTGCCAGCAGCCCCCAGGGGTCAACTAATGAAAAACTGTTTTTT
CDR3 protein: CASSPQGSTNEKLFF
J gene: TRBJ1-4
V gene: TRBV7-2
clone size: NA
D gene: NA

CDR3 DNA: TGTGCCAGCAGTTTAAGACAGGGGTACGAGCAGTACTTC
CDR3 protein: CASSLRQGYEQYF
J gene: TRBJ2-7
V gene: TRBV27
clone size: NA
D gene: TRBD1

CDR3 DNA: TGTGCCAGCAGCTATAACAGGGGGGCAGAGACCCAGTACTTC
CDR3 protein: CASSYNRGAETQYF
J gene: TRBJ2-5
V gene: TRBV7-2
clone size: NA
D gene: TRBD1

CDR3 DNA: TGTGCCAGCAGCTTTGGGGTCGAAAGTTATGAGCAGTTCTTC
CDR3 protein: CASSFGVESYEQFF
J gene: TRBJ2-1
V gene: TRBV11-3
clone size: NA
D gene: NA

CDR3 DNA: TGTGCCAGCAGCCGCGGCGGGAGGGTCTACGAGCAGTACTTC
CDR3 protein: CASSRGGRVYEQYF
J gene: TRBJ2-7
V gene: TRBV5-8
clone size: NA
D gene: TRBD2

CDR3 DNA: TGTGCCTGGAGTACCCCACTGGTTGCGAGAAGAAGAGAAAAAGACTACGAGCAGTACTTC
CDR3 protein: CAWSTPLVARRREKDYEQYF
J gene: TRBJ2-7
V gene: TRBV30
clone size: NA
D gene: NA

CDR3 DNA: TGTGCCAGCAGCCTAGAGACTAGTCACCATGAGCAGTTCTTC
CDR3 protein: CASSLETSHHEQFF
J gene: TRBJ2-1
V gene: TRBV7-2
clone size: once
D gene: NA

CDR3 DNA: TGTGCCACCAGCGCCCTTAACACTGAAGCTTTCTTT
CDR3 protein: CATSALNTEAFF
J gene: TRBJ1-1
V gene: TRBV15
clone size: NA
D gene: NA

CDR3 DNA: TGTGCCAGCAGCTTAAAATCGACAGGGAACTATGGCTACACCTTC
CDR3 protein: CASSLKSTGNYGYTF
J gene: TRBJ1-2
V gene: TRBV5-6
clone size: NA
D gene: TRBD1

CDR3 DNA: TGCGCCAGCAGTGAATCGTCCACGGGGGAGACCCAGTACTTC
CDR3 protein: CASSESSTGETQYF
J gene: TRBJ2-5
V gene: TRBV10-2
clone size: NA
D gene: NA

CDR3 DNA: TGTGCCAGCAGCTTAGTCGGACTAGCGGGAGAAGAGACCCAGTACTTC
CDR3 protein: CASSLVGLAGEETQYF
J gene: TRBJ2-5
V gene: TRBV7-6
clone size: NA
D gene: TRBD2

CDR3 DNA: TGTGCCAGCAGCTCGGGGACTAGCGGCCAAGAGACCCAGTACTTC
CDR3 protein: CASSSGTSGQETQYF
J gene: TRBJ2-5
V gene: TRBV7-3
clone size: once
D gene: TRBD2

CDR3 DNA: TGCGCCAGCAGCCCCGGAACTAGCGGCGCGGATACGCAGTATTTT
CDR3 protein: CASSPGTSGADTQYF
J gene: TRBJ2-3
V gene: TRBV5-1
clone size: NA
D gene: TRBD2

CDR3 DNA: TGTGCCAGCAGCTTGCACGCAGGGGGGAATTCACCCCTCCACTTT
CDR3 protein: CASSLHAGGNSPLHF
J gene: TRBJ1-6
V gene: TRBV7-2
clone size: NA
D gene: TRBD1

CDR3 DNA: TGTGCCAGCAGCTTAGGTCAGCCTACCGGGGAGCTGTTTTTT
CDR3 protein: CASSLGQPTGELFF
J gene: TRBJ2-2
V gene: TRBV7-2
clone size: NA
D gene: NA

CDR3 DNA: TGTGCCAGCAGCTTGGAGGGGGTTCATAATTCACCCCTCCACTTT
CDR3 protein: CASSLEGVHNSPLHF
J gene: TRBJ1-6
V gene: TRBV5-8
clone size: NA
D gene: NA

CDR3 DNA: TGTGCCAGCAGTTTCCTTTTGAGCACCGGGGAGCTGTTTTTT
CDR3 protein: CASSFLLSTGELFF
J gene: TRBJ2-2
V gene: TRBV11-2
clone size: NA
D gene: NA

CDR3 DNA: TGTGCCAGCAGTTTCACCAACACCGGGGAGCTGTTTTTT
CDR3 protein: CASSFTNTGELFF
J gene: TRBJ2-2
V gene: TRBV7-3
clone size: NA
D gene: NA

CDR3 DNA: TGCGCCAGCAGCTTAGACAGAAACACTGAAGCTTTCTTT
CDR3 protein: CASSLDRNTEAFF
J gene: TRBJ1-1
V gene: TRBV5-1
clone size: NA
D gene: NA

CDR3 DNA: TGTGCCAGCTCACCACAGGGAGTTGGAGAGCAGTACTTC
CDR3 protein: CASSPQGVGEQYF
J gene: TRBJ2-7
V gene: TRBV18
clone size: NA
D gene: NA

CDR3 DNA: TGTGCCAGCAGTCCTCCAGGGACGTCGAATCAGCCCCAGCATTTT
CDR3 protein: CASSPPGTSNQPQHF
J gene: TRBJ1-5
V gene: TRBV28
clone size: NA
D gene: NA

CDR3 DNA: TGTGCCAGCAGCCAACTCCCGGGACAGGGGGAAAAACTGTTTTTT
CDR3 protein: CASSQLPGQGEKLFF
J gene: TRBJ1-4
V gene: TRBV6-5
clone size: NA
D gene: TRBD1

CDR3 DNA: TGTGCCAGCAGCCCCAGGACTAGTCCAGATACGCAGTATTTT
CDR3 protein: CASSPRTSPDTQYF
J gene: TRBJ2-3
V gene: TRBV9
clone size: NA
D gene: TRBD2

CDR3 DNA: TGTGCCAGTAGTGAGGCAGGGTCGTACAATGAGCAGTTCTTC
CDR3 protein: CASSEAGSYNEQFF
J gene: TRBJ2-1
V gene: TRBV19
clone size: once
D gene: NA

CDR3 DNA: TGCAGCGGGTCGACAGGGCCGGGCAAAGAGACCCAGTACTTC
CDR3 protein: CSGSTGPGKETQYF
J gene: TRBJ2-5
V gene: TRBV29-1
clone size: NA
D gene: TRBD1

CDR3 DNA: TGTGCCAGCAGGGGGGAAAGCAATCAGCCCCAGCATTTT
CDR3 protein: CASRGESNQPQHF
J gene: TRBJ1-5
V gene: TRBV2
clone size: NA
D gene: NA

CDR3 DNA: TGTGCCAGCAGTAGGGGACTTTCCTACGAGCAGTACTTC
CDR3 protein: CASSRGLSYEQYF
J gene: TRBJ2-7
V gene: TRBV6-5
clone size: NA
D gene: NA

CDR3 DNA: TGTGCCAGCAGCTCGGGGACGGGGATCACCGAGCAGTACTTC
CDR3 protein: CASSSGTGITEQYF
J gene: TRBJ2-7
V gene: TRBV11-3
clone size: NA
D gene: NA

CDR3 DNA: TGTGCCACGTCTGGGCAGGCTGGAGGGGAGCTGTTTTTT
CDR3 protein: CATSGQAGGELFF
J gene: TRBJ2-2
V gene: TRBV2
clone size: NA
D gene: NA

CDR3 DNA: TGTGCCAGCAGTGATGCTTTGCGGAGAGGTGGAAATGAGCAGTTCTTC
CDR3 protein: CASSDALRRGGNEQFF
J gene: TRBJ2-1
V gene: TRBV6-1
clone size: NA
D gene: NA

CDR3 DNA: TGTGCCAGCAGCCCGGCCGAGACCCAGTACTTC
CDR3 protein: CASSPAETQYF
J gene: TRBJ2-5
V gene: TRBV7-9
clone size: NA
D gene: NA

CDR3 DNA: TGTGCCAGCAGCTCGCGGGGGGTCACCGGGGAGCTGTTTTTT
CDR3 protein: CASSSRGVTGELFF
J gene: TRBJ2-2
V gene: TRBV11-2
clone size: NA
D gene: TRBD2

CDR3 DNA: TGTGCCAGCTCACCGTACGGGACCGGGTTGACAGATACGCAGTATTTT
CDR3 protein: CASSPYGTGLTDTQYF
J gene: TRBJ2-3
V gene: TRBV18
clone size: NA
D gene: NA

CDR3 DNA: TGCGCCAGCAGTCGGGGACAGGGAAAGGCGAACAATGAGCAGTTCTTC
CDR3 protein: CASSRGQGKANNEQFF
J gene: TRBJ2-1
V gene: TRBV4-3
clone size: NA
D gene: TRBD1

CDR3 DNA: TGTGCCAGCTCTCCCGTGGAAACAGCCAAAAACATTCAGTACTTC
CDR3 protein: CASSPVETAKNIQYF
J gene: TRBJ2-4
V gene: TRBV6-1
clone size: NA
D gene: NA

CDR3 DNA: TGCGCCAGCAGTGGTCTAGCGGGGGTTGAGCAGTACTTC
CDR3 protein: CASSGLAGVEQYF
J gene: TRBJ2-7
V gene: TRBV10-2
clone size: NA
D gene: TRBD2

CDR3 DNA: TGTGCTAGTGGTTTGGTAGATGCGAGGGATACGCAGTATTTT
CDR3 protein: CASGLVDARDTQYF
J gene: TRBJ2-3
V gene: TRBV12-5
clone size: NA
D gene: NA

CDR3 DNA: TGTGCCAGCAGGATTACCCGGGACAGCAATGAGCAGTTCTTC
CDR3 protein: CASRITRDSNEQFF
J gene: TRBJ2-1
V gene: TRBV6-6
clone size: NA
D gene: TRBD1